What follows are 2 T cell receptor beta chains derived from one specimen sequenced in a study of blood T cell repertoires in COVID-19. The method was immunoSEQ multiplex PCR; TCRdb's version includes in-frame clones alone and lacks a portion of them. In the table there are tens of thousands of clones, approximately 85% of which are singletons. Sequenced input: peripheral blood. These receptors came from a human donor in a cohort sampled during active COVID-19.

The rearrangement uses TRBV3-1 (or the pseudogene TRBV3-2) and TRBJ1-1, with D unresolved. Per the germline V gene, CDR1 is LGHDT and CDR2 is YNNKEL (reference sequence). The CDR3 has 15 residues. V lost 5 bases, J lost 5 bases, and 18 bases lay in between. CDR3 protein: CASSTDRARRTEAFF. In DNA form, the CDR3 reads TGTGCCAGCAGCACAGACCGCGCCAGGAGGACTGAAGCTTTCTTT.

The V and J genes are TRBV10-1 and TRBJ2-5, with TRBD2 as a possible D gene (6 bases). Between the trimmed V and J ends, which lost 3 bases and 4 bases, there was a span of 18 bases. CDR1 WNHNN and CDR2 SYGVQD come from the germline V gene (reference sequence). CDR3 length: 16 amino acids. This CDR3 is CASSEPGTEGRETQYF. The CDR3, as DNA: TGCGCCAGCAGTGAACCCGGGACGGAGGGTAGAGAGACCCAGTACTTC.